This T cell receptor beta chain was sequenced for a study of T-cell memory formation after mild COVID-19. Study results and limitations: Prior to infection, memory already included some responding clones, suggesting cross-reactive memory joined.

This clonotype was seen only a few times. Its cognate antigen is unknown. In germline, CDR1 is LNHNV, CDR2 YYDKDF (reference sequence). CDR3 size: 11 residues. V was cut by 8 bases and J by 10 bases, with 13 bases left in between. TCRdb analysed the 5' RACE reads with MiXCR anew, one entry per CDR3 protein. Among hundreds of thousands of distinct CDR3 sequences listed, roughly 24% were seen once. V and J are TRBV15 and TRBJ2-3; no definite D call. The sample taken for sequencing was PBMCs or a T cell subset sorted from them (not recorded which). The sequence was collected from an adult woman who had mild COVID-19 (a few samples of this study predate the infection). Cell type and time point are not known. CDR3 amino acids: CATLERDAQYF. The CDR3 region has the DNA TGTGCCACCCTAGAGAGAGACGCGCAGTATTTT.